A selection of T cell receptor beta chains follows, all from one sample in a study of blood T cells in healthy people across ages. Each CDR3 protein is one row after TCRdb ran MiXCR on the 5' RACE reads. The table lists around 670,000 distinct CDR3 sequences, about 30% of them singletons. Sequencing was done on a sample of blood. These receptors were collected from a woman older than 75 in good health. Both conserved end residues are part of each CDR3. A D gene is named only where the DNA matches it firmly. The size entry is marked missing in some rows and otherwise reads once, few, many or a size class.

.	TRBV7-9	TRBD1	TRBJ2-5	CASSRGTVEQETQYF	TGTGCCAGCAGCCGAGGGACAGTTGAACAAGAGACCCAGTACTTC
.	TRBV20-1	.	TRBJ1-5	CGARETGRIYSNQPQHF	TGCGGTGCTAGAGAAACCGGACGAATCTATAGCAATCAGCCCCAGCATTTT
many	TRBV28	TRBD1	TRBJ1-5	CASSQFGTGASNQPQHF	TGTGCCAGCAGTCAGTTCGGGACAGGGGCTTCTAATCAGCCCCAGCATTTT
many	TRBV5-1	TRBD2	TRBJ2-5	CASSLDGRGRETQYF	TGCGCCAGCAGCTTGGATGGGAGGGGTAGGGAGACCCAGTACTTC
few	TRBV10-3	.	TRBJ2-2	CAISTGTSTGELFF	TGTGCCATCAGTACCGGGACATCCACCGGGGAGCTGTTTTTT
many	TRBV11-3	.	TRBJ1-1	CASSLVPGDTEAFF	TGTGCCAGCAGCTTAGTACCCGGGGACACTGAAGCTTTCTTT
.	TRBV9	.	TRBJ2-2	CASSGDPNTGELFF	TGTGCCAGCAGCGGGGACCCGAACACCGGGGAGCTGTTTTTT
.	TRBV12-3/TRBV12-4	TRBD2	TRBJ2-3	CASSSLRTSGGAGTDAQYF	TGTGCCAGCAGTTCTCTCCGGACTAGCGGGGGGGCGGGAACAGATGCGCAGTATTTT
.	TRBV7-3	TRBD2	TRBJ2-7	CASSSGSGSHYEQYF	TGTGCCAGCAGCTCCGGGAGCGGGAGTCACTACGAGCAGTACTTC
.	TRBV7-2	.	TRBJ2-1	CASSLDGGAMWNEQFF	TGTGCCAGCAGCTTAGATGGGGGCGCAATGTGGAATGAGCAGTTCTTC
.	TRBV29-1	.	TRBJ2-4	CSVAIANIQYF	TGCAGCGTTGCTATTGCGAACATTCAGTACTTC
few	TRBV7-9	.	TRBJ1-1	CASSPLAGGYTEAFF	TGTGCCAGCAGCCCATTGGCCGGGGGCTACACTGAAGCTTTCTTT
few	TRBV30	TRBD1	TRBJ1-1	CAWSPRGLEAFF	TGTGCCTGGAGCCCCAGGGGGCTTGAAGCTTTCTTT
many	TRBV7-9	TRBD2	TRBJ2-3	CASSLVGSGGSDTQYF	TGTGCCAGCAGCTTAGTTGGTAGCGGGGGATCAGATACGCAGTATTTT
.	TRBV12-3/TRBV12-4	.	TRBJ2-1	CASSFPGLSHNEQFF	TGTGCCAGCAGTTTCCCTGGACTAAGCCACAATGAGCAGTTCTTC
many	TRBV20-1	TRBD1	TRBJ2-1	CSASRWGTGGFNEQFF	TGCAGTGCTAGTCGATGGGGGACAGGGGGTTTCAATGAGCAGTTCTTC
.	TRBV5-1	.	TRBJ2-1	CASSLVLGAEDEQFF	TGCGCCAGCAGCTTGGTACTAGGCGCAGAAGATGAGCAGTTCTTC
few	TRBV5-1	.	TRBJ2-3	CASSLHNEASIPDTQYF	TGCGCCAGCAGCTTACATAACGAGGCCTCGATCCCAGATACGCAGTATTTT
few	TRBV7-9	.	TRBJ2-2	CASSLKPANTGELFF	TGTGCCAGCAGCCTCAAGCCCGCGAACACCGGGGAGCTGTTTTTT
.	TRBV3-1	TRBD2	TRBJ2-3	CASSVSSGGGTQYF	TGTGCCAGCAGCGTTAGCTCGGGGGGGGGTACGCAGTATTTT
many	TRBV29-1	TRBD1	TRBJ1-1	CSVKYQTGGTTEAFF	TGCAGCGTTAAGTACCAGACAGGGGGAACGACTGAAGCTTTCTTT
few	TRBV5-1	TRBD1	TRBJ1-1	CASSATGAPNTEAFF	TGCGCCAGCAGCGCGACAGGGGCCCCAAACACTGAAGCTTTCTTT
many	TRBV7-2	.	TRBJ1-1	CASSLGGQPRAFF	TGTGCCAGCAGCTTAGGTGGGCAGCCCAGGGCTTTCTTT
.	TRBV20-1	TRBD1	TRBJ2-7	CSARLPGGQGFYEQYF	TGCAGTGCTAGATTACCAGGAGGACAGGGGTTCTACGAGCAGTACTTC
many	TRBV6-5	.	TRBJ1-6	CASSYKRGSSYNSPLHF	TGTGCCAGCAGTTACAAAAGGGGAAGCTCCTATAATTCACCCCTCCACTTT
many	TRBV29-1	TRBD1	TRBJ2-7	CSARDSTYEQYF	TGCAGCGCCCGGGACAGCACCTACGAGCAGTACTTC
many	TRBV5-1	.	TRBJ2-3	CASSLSDTQYF	TGCGCCAGCAGCTTGTCAGATACGCAGTATTTT
many	TRBV6-2/TRBV6-3	TRBD1	TRBJ2-3	CASSTGTGVNTDTQYF	TGTGCCAGCAGTACCGGGACAGGGGTTAACACAGATACGCAGTATTTT
few	TRBV6-2/TRBV6-3	.	TRBJ1-1	CASTLTEVTEAFF	TGTGCCAGCACCCTTACAGAAGTCACTGAAGCTTTCTTT
.	TRBV6-5	TRBD2	TRBJ2-5	CASSYGGLAGGETQYF	TGTGCCAGCAGTTACGGGGGACTAGCGGGGGGAGAGACCCAGTACTTC
.	TRBV28	TRBD1	TRBJ1-2	CASSLGQNGYTF	TGTGCCAGCAGTTTGGGACAGAATGGCTACACCTTC
many	TRBV7-8	TRBD1	TRBJ1-2	CASLPTGGGNYGYTF	TGTGCCAGTCTTCCGACAGGGGGAGGGAACTATGGCTACACCTTC
.	TRBV3-1	TRBD2	TRBJ2-1	CASSQGSGSPNEQFF	TGTGCCAGCAGCCAAGGTAGCGGGAGTCCGAATGAGCAGTTCTTC
many	TRBV18	TRBD1	TRBJ1-2	CASSLGQDNYGYTF	TGTGCCAGCTCACTGGGACAGGACAACTATGGCTACACCTTC
many	TRBV4-1	TRBD1	TRBJ2-3	CASSQDPSPGQGSTDTQYF	TGCGCCAGCAGCCAAGATCCCTCACCGGGACAGGGGAGCACAGATACGCAGTATTTT
.	TRBV7-2	.	TRBJ2-3	CASNLPVTDTQYF	TGTGCCAGCAACTTACCCGTAACCGATACGCAGTATTTT
once	TRBV7-2	TRBD1	TRBJ1-2	CASSITLTGGANGGYTF	TGTGCCAGCAGCATTACATTGACAGGGGGCGCGAATGGCGGCTACACCTTC
.	TRBV6-6	.	TRBJ1-1	CASSYSKRDFMSFF	TGTGCCAGCAGTTACTCGAAGCGGGACTTTATGTCTTTCTTT
many	TRBV7-9	.	TRBJ2-1	CASPPPRGLSYNEQFF	TGTGCCAGCCCCCCACCCAGGGGTTTATCCTACAATGAGCAGTTCTTC
.	TRBV7-2	TRBD2	TRBJ2-5	CASSTQSGGNNEQYF	TGTGCCAGCAGCACTCAAAGCGGGGGGAACAATGAGCAGTACTTC
.	TRBV12-3/TRBV12-4	.	TRBJ1-2	CASSTAPGGREGYTF	TGTGCCAGCAGTACCGCTCCTGGGGGAAGGGAAGGCTACACCTTC
.	TRBV20-1	.	TRBJ1-1	CSALVSNTEAFF	TGCAGTGCTCTCGTGTCGAACACTGAAGCTTTCTTT
many	TRBV20-1	.	TRBJ1-6	CSARDGRRNNSPLHF	TGCAGTGCTAGAGATGGACGACGAAATAATTCACCCCTCCACTTT
many	TRBV5-1	.	TRBJ2-1	CASSLVRSSYNEQFF	TGCGCCAGCAGCTTGGTCAGGAGCTCCTACAATGAGCAGTTCTTC
many	TRBV5-1	.	TRBJ1-2	CASSLQPLNYGYTF	TGCGCCAGCAGCTTACAGCCCCTAAACTATGGCTACACCTTC
few	TRBV30	.	TRBJ1-6	CAWSEGNSPLHF	TGTGCCTGGAGCGAGGGAAATTCACCCCTCCACTTT
few	TRBV15	TRBD1	TRBJ1-2	CTTSRETGTANYGYTF	TGTACCACCAGCAGAGAGACCGGGACAGCTAACTATGGCTACACCTTC
few	TRBV28	TRBD1	TRBJ1-2	CASSLWQGAGGYTF	TGTGCCAGCAGTTTATGGCAGGGGGCCGGAGGCTACACCTTC
many	TRBV20-1	.	TRBJ1-1	CSARDLKGAYTEAFF	TGCAGTGCTAGAGATCTCAAAGGGGCTTACACTGAAGCTTTCTTT